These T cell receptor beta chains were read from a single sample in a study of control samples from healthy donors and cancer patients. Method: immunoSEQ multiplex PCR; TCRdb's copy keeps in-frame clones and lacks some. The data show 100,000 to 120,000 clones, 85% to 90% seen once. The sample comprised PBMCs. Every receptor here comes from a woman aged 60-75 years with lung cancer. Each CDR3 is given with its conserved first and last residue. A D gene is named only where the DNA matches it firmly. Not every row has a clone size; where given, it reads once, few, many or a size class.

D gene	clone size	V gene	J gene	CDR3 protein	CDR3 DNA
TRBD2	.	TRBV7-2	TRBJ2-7	CASSKGLGGAYEQYF	TGTGCCAGCAGCAAAGGACTAGGAGGGGCCTACGAGCAGTACTTC
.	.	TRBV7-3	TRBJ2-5	CASSPIGDGTQYF	TGTGCCAGCAGCCCCATAGGGGATGGGACCCAGTACTTC
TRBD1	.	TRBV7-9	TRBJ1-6	CASSPRQGQNSPLHF	TGTGCCAGCAGCCCCCGACAGGGGCAGAATTCACCCCTCCACTTT
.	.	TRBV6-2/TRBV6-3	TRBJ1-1	CASSFGRMNTEAFF	TGTGCCAGCAGTTTTGGTCGGATGAACACTGAAGCTTTCTTT
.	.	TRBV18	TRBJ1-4	CASSQSTSNEKLFF	TGTGCCAGCTCCCAGTCGACCTCTAATGAAAAACTGTTTTTT
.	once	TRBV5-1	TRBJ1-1	CASSWAEVANTEAFF	TGCGCCAGCAGCTGGGCAGAGGTGGCGAACACTGAAGCTTTCTTT
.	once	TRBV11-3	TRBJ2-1	CASSLGRFCFF	TGTGCCAGCAGCTTAGGCCGATTTTGCTTCTTC
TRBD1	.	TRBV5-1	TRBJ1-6	CASSLTGANDNSPLHF	TGCGCCAGCAGCTTGACAGGGGCAAACGATAATTCACCCCTCCACTTT
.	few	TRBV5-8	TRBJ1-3	CASSLATFSGNTIYF	TGTGCCAGCAGCTTGGCGACGTTTTCTGGAAACACCATATATTTT
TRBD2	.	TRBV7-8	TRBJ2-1	CASSLASVTSGTYNEQFF	TGTGCCAGCAGCTTAGCGTCGGTTACTAGCGGGACCTACAATGAGCAGTTCTTC
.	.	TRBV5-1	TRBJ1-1	CASSPGTLGTEAFF	TGCGCCAGCAGCCCAGGGACACTGGGGACTGAAGCTTTCTTT
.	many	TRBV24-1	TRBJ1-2	CATSDRSGLHGYTF	TGTGCCACCAGTGATCGCTCAGGGTTACATGGCTACACCTTC
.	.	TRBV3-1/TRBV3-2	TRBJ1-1	CASSQEVRPGNTEAFF	TGTGCCAGCAGCCAAGAAGTTCGTCCAGGGAACACTGAAGCTTTCTTT
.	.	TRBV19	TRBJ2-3	CASSPGQAGTRDTQYF	TGTGCCAGTAGTCCAGGACAAGCCGGAACGAGAGATACGCAGTATTTT
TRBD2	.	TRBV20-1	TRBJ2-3	CSASGTSGHITDTQYF	TGCAGTGCTAGTGGGACTAGCGGCCATATCACAGATACGCAGTATTTT
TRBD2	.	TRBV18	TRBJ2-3	CASSLLAGATSTDTQYF	TGTGCCAGCTCACTTTTAGCGGGAGCTACTAGCACAGATACGCAGTATTTT
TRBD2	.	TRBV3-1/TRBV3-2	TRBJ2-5	CASSQVSGGPGETQYF	TGTGCCAGCAGCCAAGTCTCGGGGGGGCCCGGGGAGACCCAGTACTTC
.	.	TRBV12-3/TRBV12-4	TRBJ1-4	CASSLRGEKLFF	TGTGCCAGCAGTTTGAGGGGTGAAAAACTGTTTTTT
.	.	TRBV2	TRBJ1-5	CASSLGGDGGNQPQHF	TGTGCCAGCTCCCTGGGGGGGGACGGGGGCAATCAGCCCCAGCATTTT
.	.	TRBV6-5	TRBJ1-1	CASTSSGEAFF	TGTGCCAGCACCAGCTCGGGGGAAGCTTTCTTT
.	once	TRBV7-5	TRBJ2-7	CARSFDSTRIHSSYEQYF	TGTGCCAGAAGCTTCGACAGCACCAGGATTCATAGCTCCTACGAGCAGTACTTC
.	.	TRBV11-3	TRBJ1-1	CASNHEGYTEAFF	TGTGCCAGCAACCACGAGGGATACACTGAAGCTTTCTTT
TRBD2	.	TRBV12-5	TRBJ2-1	CASGSYTGLVAFHEQFF	TGTGCTAGTGGTTCTTATACGGGACTAGTAGCCTTCCATGAGCAGTTCTTC
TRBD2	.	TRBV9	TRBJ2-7	CASSVNSGSSYEQYF	TGTGCCAGCAGCGTAAATAGCGGGAGCTCCTACGAGCAGTACTTC
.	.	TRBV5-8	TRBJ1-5	CASSSGTRDQPQHF	TGTGCCAGCAGCTCCGGGACCAGGGATCAGCCCCAGCATTTT
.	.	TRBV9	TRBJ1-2	CASSVGVSLDYGYTF	TGTGCCAGCAGCGTAGGGGTTTCTTTGGACTATGGCTACACCTTC
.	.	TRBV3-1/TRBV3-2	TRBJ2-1	CASSQAKGPQFF	TGTGCCAGCAGCCAAGCGAAAGGGCCGCAGTTCTTC
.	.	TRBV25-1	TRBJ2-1	CASSDLQGLGSYNEQFF	TGTGCCAGCAGTGACCTACAGGGCCTAGGGTCCTACAATGAGCAGTTCTTC
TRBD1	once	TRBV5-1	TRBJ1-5	CASSPGTAGTNQPQHF	TGCGCCAGCAGCCCTGGGACAGCAGGTACAAATCAGCCCCAGCATTTT
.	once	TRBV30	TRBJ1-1	CAWKIWGGVTEAFF	TGTGCCTGGAAAATTTGGGGAGGAGTCACTGAAGCTTTCTTT
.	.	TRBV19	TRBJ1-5	CASSLTPDSLPQPQHF	TGTGCCAGTAGTTTAACCCCGGACAGTCTGCCTCAGCCCCAGCATTTT
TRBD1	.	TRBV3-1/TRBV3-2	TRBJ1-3	CAGSDPGQGVGNTIYF	TGTGCCGGCAGCGACCCGGGACAGGGGGTTGGAAACACCATATATTTT
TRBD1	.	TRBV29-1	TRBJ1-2	CSVGDSSNYGYTF	TGCAGCGTCGGGGACAGTAGTAACTATGGCTACACCTTC
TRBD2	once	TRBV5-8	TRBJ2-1	CASSTAGQPYNEQFF	TGTGCCAGCAGTACAGCGGGGCAACCTTACAATGAGCAGTTCTTC
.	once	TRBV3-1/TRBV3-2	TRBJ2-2	CASSQAGELFF	TGTGCCAGCAGCCAAGCCGGGGAGCTGTTTTTT